This T cell receptor (beta chain) was obtained from a study of neurological immune-mediated disorders. General study results and limits: None of the CDR3 amino acid sequences in expanded clones turned up in more than one subject, which points to private repertoires in all groups.

V was clipped by 1 base and J by 2 bases; unmatched bases: 13. Germline CDR1 and CDR2: SGHNT and YENEEA. The CDR3 has 21 residues. CD4+ or CD8+ T cells, about a million per library, were used for sorted libraries. A single record per CDR3 protein comes from TCRdb applying MiXCR to the 5' RACE reads. The table records tens of thousands of distinct CDR3 sequences, approximately 10% of them present only once. This clonotype was counted between two and nine times. Its antigen is as yet unknown. Sample: CD4+ T cells from blood. This sequence originates from a woman aged 25-40 years with HTLV-1-associated myelopathy (HAM/TSP). The chain carries TRBV11-3 and TRBJ2-3; TRBD2 aligns across 15 bases. CDR3 residues: CASSLALRTSGGGLDTDTQYF. The CDR3 DNA reads TGTGCCAGCAGCTTAGCCCTCCGGACTAGCGGGGGGGGCTTAGACACAGATACGCAGTATTTT.